This T cell receptor beta chain was identified in a study of cytomegalovirus exposure and HLA in healthy donors. Germline V gene sequence: CDR1 SNHLY, CDR2 FYNNEI. With 4 bases clipped from V and 3 bases from J, the junction kept 13 bases outside the gene matches. There are 17 residues in the CDR3. Measured with immunoSEQ multiplex PCR; TCRdb has only the in-frame clones, and not every one. The data show about 98,000 clones, roughly 90% seen once. This receptor was identified in a man between 18 and 35 years old in good health and CMV-seropositive. Sequenced: PBMCs. V gene TRBV2 combines with J gene TRBJ2-5; 8 positions match TRBD2. The CDR3 is CASSGDREGVAEETQYF. CDR3 nucleotide sequence: TGTGCCAGCAGTGGGGATCGGGAGGGCGTCGCCGAAGAGACCCAGTACTTC.